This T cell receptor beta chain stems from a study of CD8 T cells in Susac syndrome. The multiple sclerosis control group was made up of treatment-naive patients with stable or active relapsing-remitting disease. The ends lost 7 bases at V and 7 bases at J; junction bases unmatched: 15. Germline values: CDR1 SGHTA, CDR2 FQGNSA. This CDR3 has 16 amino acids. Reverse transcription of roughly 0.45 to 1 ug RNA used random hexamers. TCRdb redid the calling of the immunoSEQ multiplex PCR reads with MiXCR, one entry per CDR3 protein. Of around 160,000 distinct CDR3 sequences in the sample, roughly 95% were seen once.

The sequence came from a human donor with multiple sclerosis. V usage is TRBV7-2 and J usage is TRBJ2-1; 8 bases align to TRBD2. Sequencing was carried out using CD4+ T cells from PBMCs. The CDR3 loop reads CASTMMRAGVRNEQFF. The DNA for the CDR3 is TGTGCCAGCACCATGATGCGAGCGGGAGTGCGTAATGAGCAGTTCTTC.